One sample yielded the 13 T cell receptor beta chains listed below, sequenced in a study of identical twins. Via MiXCR, TCRdb re-called the 5' RACE reads, giving one row per CDR3 protein. The sample lists about 520,000 distinct CDR3 sequences, roughly a fifth occurring once. In addition, the sample was reused for a study of T cells expressing NK-cell markers.

Sequencing used CD4+ T cells sorted from blood. These receptors all stem from a woman aged 18-35 years in good health.

This clonotype has a handful of counts. The V gene is TRBV2, the J gene TRBJ1-2; no clear D. Germline CDR1 reads SNHLY; CDR2 reads FYNNEI. The CDR3 is 14 amino acids. V lost 4 bases and J 2 bases, leaving 11 bases between the germline ends. CDR3 DNA: TGTGCCAGCAGTGGATTCGAGGAAAACTATGGCTACACCTTC. It encodes CASSGFEENYGYTF.

This clonotype was seen a handful of times. This chain links TRBV12-3 or TRBV12-4 with TRBJ2-2; perhaps TRBD2 as D (7 bases). The V end was cut by 9 bases, the J end by 5 bases, with 16 bases between. CDR3 length: 14 residues. Here the CDR3 DNA reads TGTGCCAGTCTTCGGGGGGCTAGGACCGGGGAGCTGTTTTTT. Residues: CASLRGARTGELFF.

The table lists this clonotype with a few counts. At one boundary the junction diverges from the germline segment, which might be a read error. The chain is built from TRBV7-7 and TRBJ2-2, with a possible D match to TRBD1 (5 bases). In germline, CDR1 is SSHAT, CDR2 FNYEAQ (reference sequence). The CDR3 runs 15 residues. As DNA, the CDR3 is TGTGCTAGCAGCCCCACCACAGGGAACACCGGGGAGCTGTTTTTT. Its translation: CASSPTTGNTGELFF. The full variable domain, with the rest looked up from reference TRBV7-7 and TRBJ2-2, is GAGVSQSPRYKVTKRGQDVTLRCDPISSHATLYWYQQALGQGPEFLTYFNYEAQPDKSGLPSDRFSAERPEGSISTLTIQRTEQRDSAMYRCASSPTTGNTGELFFGEGSRLTVL.

This clonotype has a handful of counts. The rearrangement joins TRBV20-1 to TRBJ1-1, with D maybe TRBD1 (6 bases). CDR1 and CDR2 from the germline V gene are DFQATT and SNEGSKA (reference sequence). Trimming took 0 bases from V and 4 from J, leaving 9 bases between them. The CDR3 is 13 amino acids. The CDR3 reads CSAREGAVTEAFF. CDR3 in DNA: TGCAGTGCTAGAGAGGGGGCCGTCACTGAAGCTTTCTTT.

V and J are TRBV19 and TRBJ2-2; 9 positions match TRBD1. The CDR3 runs 15 residues. Germline V gene data show CDR1 as LNHDA and CDR2 as SQIVND (reference sequence). Losses at the gene ends were 7 bases for V and 5 bases for J; bases not matched to a gene: 8. The CDR3 sequence is CASKDRGRWTGELFF. The CDR3 nucleotides read TGTGCCAGTAAGGACAGGGGTCGGTGGACCGGGGAGCTGTTTTTT.

This clonotype was picked up a small number of times. The V and J genes are TRBV10-3 and TRBJ1-2, with D maybe TRBD1 (6 bases). Trimming took off 7 bases at V and 8 bases at J, with 14 bases between the two ends. The CDR3 is made up of 12 amino acids. CDR1 is ENHRY, CDR2 SYGVKD, per germline. The CDR3 DNA follows: TGTGCCATCAACGACAGGTGGGGAGGCTACACCTTC. Translating it yields CAINDRWGGYTF.

The V and J genes are TRBV20-1 and TRBJ1-5, with D unclear. Trimming shortened V by 1 base and J by 12 bases, and 10 bases separated the two germline ends. This CDR3 contains 11 residues. CDR1 and CDR2 from the germline V gene are DFQATT and SNEGSKA (reference sequence). CDR3 sequence (DNA): TGCAGTGCTAGAGGGCCGGGCTTCCAGCATTTT. It encodes CSARGPGFQHF.

The V gene is TRBV10-3, the J gene TRBJ2-3; 10 bases map to TRBD1. CDR1 is ENHRY and CDR2 is SYGVKD in the germline V gene. This CDR3 contains 16 residues. V was clipped by 3 bases and J by 6 bases; unmatched bases: 9. CDR3 region: CAISERDRGRVDTQYF. The CDR3 nucleotides read TGTGCCATCAGTGAACGTGACAGGGGGCGTGTGGATACGCAGTATTTT.

This clonotype occurred many times. The rearrangement links TRBV12-3 or TRBV12-4 to TRBJ2-1; the match to TRBD2 covers 13 bases. CDR3 length: 13 amino acids. The junction had 3 bases not matched to a gene; V was cut back by 6 bases and J by 10 bases. CDR3 sequence reads: CASSPGLAGEQFF. Here the CDR3 DNA reads TGTGCCAGCAGCCCGGGACTAGCGGGGGAGCAGTTCTTC.

This clonotype occurred a few times. The V call is TRBV30, the J call TRBJ2-4, with 9 bases matching TRBD2. The CDR3 is 17 amino acids. Germline values: CDR1 GTSNPN, CDR2 SVGIG (reference sequence). V was clipped by 3 bases and J by 0 bases; unmatched bases: 9. The CDR3 reads CAWRGTSGRLAKNIQYF. Here the CDR3 DNA reads TGTGCCTGGAGAGGTACTAGCGGGCGACTAGCCAAAAACATTCAGTACTTC.

The chain has TRBV7-2 and TRBJ1-2, with 8 bases identical to TRBD1. Unmatched junction bases numbered 4, after V lost 1 base and J lost 3 bases. The length of the CDR3 is 15 residues. Germline V gene data show CDR1 as SGHTA and CDR2 as FQGNSA. This CDR3 reads CASSLGTGQDYGYTF. The CDR3 nucleotides read TGTGCCAGCAGCTTAGGTACGGGACAGGACTATGGCTACACCTTC.

The sample holds many counts of this clonotype. The V call is TRBV5-1, the J call TRBJ2-3; D is unresolved. Germline CDR1 SGHRS, CDR2 YFSETQ. The CDR3 contains 18 residues. With 4 bases removed from V and 0 bases from J, the gap between germline ends came to 21 bases. The CDR3 here is CASSPGRTAGSSTDTQYF. In DNA, the CDR3 is TGCGCCAGCAGCCCTGGACGGACGGCAGGATCTAGCACAGATACGCAGTATTTT.

The chain carries TRBV6-5 and TRBJ1-1; possibly TRBD1 for D (6 bases). V dropped 4 bases and J dropped 6 bases, with 15 bases sitting between them. The CDR3 sequence is 14 residues long. Germline CDR1 is MNHEY and CDR2 is SVGAGI. The CDR3 is CASSSDRQSAEAFF. In nucleotides, the CDR3 is TGTGCCAGCAGTTCCGACAGGCAAAGCGCTGAAGCTTTCTTT.